One T cell receptor beta chain is described in this entry. Antigen specificity is unknown. The data were taken from a study of shared clonotypes between healthy human individuals. Overall study context: Three plates were used per donor for CD4 naive, three for CD4 memory, two for CD8 naive and one for CD8 memory. General study points: The generation probabilities recorded for non-shared clonotypes fell below those of clonotypes shared by all four donors.

CDR1 is SGHRS and CDR2 is YFSETQ in the germline V gene. The CDR3 covers 17 residues. V shed 2 bases and J shed 2 bases, with 17 bases lying between them. Naive CD8 cells comprised CD45RO-negative, CCR7-positively selected cells, excluding terminally differentiated effector memory CD45RA+ cells. The study enrolled healthy HIV-negative adults without recent acute infections or vaccinations as donors. Produced via immunoSEQ multiplex PCR; TCRdb's table is partial and in-frame only. The table lists about 800,000 clones, roughly 96% of them singletons. The clonotype comes from a man younger than 45 in good health. Sequenced sample: naive CD8+ T cells sorted from blood. J is TRBJ2-1 and V is TRBV5-1; tentatively, D is TRBD2 (6 bases). CDR3 sequence (DNA): TGCGCCAGCAGCTTTTTATCCGGGGACTTGGCCTACAATGAGCAGTTCTTC. Protein product: CASSFLSGDLAYNEQFF. The full variable domain, in which reference TRBV5-1 and TRBJ2-1 provide the parts outside the CDR3, is KAGVTQTPRYLIKTRGQQVTLSCSPISGHRSVSWYQQTPGQGLQFLFEYFSETQRNKGNFPGRFSGRQFSNSRSEMNVSTLELGDSALYLCASSFLSGDLAYNEQFFGPGTRLTVL.